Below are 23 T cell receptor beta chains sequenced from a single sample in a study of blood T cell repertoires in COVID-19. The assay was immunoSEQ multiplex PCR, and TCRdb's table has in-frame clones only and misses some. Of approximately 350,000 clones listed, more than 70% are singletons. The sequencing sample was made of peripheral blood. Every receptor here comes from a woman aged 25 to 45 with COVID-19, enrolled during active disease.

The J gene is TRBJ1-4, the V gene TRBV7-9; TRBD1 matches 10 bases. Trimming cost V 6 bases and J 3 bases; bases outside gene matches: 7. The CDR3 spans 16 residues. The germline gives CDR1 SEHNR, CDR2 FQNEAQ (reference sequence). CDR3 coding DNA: TGTGCCAGCAGAGACCGACAGGGGGCGTCTAATGAAAAACTGTTTTTT. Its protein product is CASRDRQGASNEKLFF.

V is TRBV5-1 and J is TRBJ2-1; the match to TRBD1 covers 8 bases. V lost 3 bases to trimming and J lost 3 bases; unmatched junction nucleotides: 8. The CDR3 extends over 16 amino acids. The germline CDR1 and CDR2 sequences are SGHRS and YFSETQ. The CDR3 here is CASSSGGQDFYNEQFF. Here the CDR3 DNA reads TGCGCCAGCAGCTCAGGGGGACAGGATTTCTACAATGAGCAGTTCTTC.

Written as DNA, the CDR3 is TGTGCCACCAGTGATCCGAGGTCCCTACAAGAGACCCAGTACTTC. Its translation is CATSDPRSLQETQYF. The chain couples TRBV24-1 to TRBJ2-5; no clear D gene. V was cut by 3 bases and J by 2 bases, with 12 bases left in between. Germline CDR1 reads KGHDR; CDR2 reads SFDVKD. This CDR3 spans 15 amino acids.

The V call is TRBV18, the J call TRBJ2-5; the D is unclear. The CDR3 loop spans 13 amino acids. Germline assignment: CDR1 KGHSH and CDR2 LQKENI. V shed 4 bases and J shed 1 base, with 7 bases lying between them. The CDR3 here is CASSRASQETQYF. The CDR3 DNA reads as TGTGCCAGCTCACGGGCCAGCCAAGAGACCCAGTACTTC.

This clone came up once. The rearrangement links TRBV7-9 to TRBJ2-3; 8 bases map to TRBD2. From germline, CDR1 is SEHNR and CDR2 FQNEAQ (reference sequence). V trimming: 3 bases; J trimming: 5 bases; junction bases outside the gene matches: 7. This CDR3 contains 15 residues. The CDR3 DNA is TGTGCCAGCAGCTTCCCCGGGGGGGAAGGAGATACGCAGTATTTT. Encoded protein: CASSFPGGEGDTQYF.

The CDR3 reads CASSPGLRANTEAFF. The CDR3, as DNA: TGTGCCAGCAGCCCCGGTTTGCGGGCGAACACTGAAGCTTTCTTT. The V call is TRBV7-2, the J call TRBJ1-1; D unresolved. V lost 5 bases and J lost 1, with 14 bases in between. The CDR3 extends over 15 amino acids. Germline-derived CDR1 and CDR2 are SGHTA and FQGNSA. Complete variable domain (other parts from reference TRBV7-2 and TRBJ1-1): GAGVSQSPSNKVTEKGKDVELRCDPISGHTALYWYRQSLGQGLEFLIYFQGNSAPDKSGLPSDRFSAERTGGSVSTLTIQRTQQEDSAVYLCASSPGLRANTEAFFGQGTRLTVV.

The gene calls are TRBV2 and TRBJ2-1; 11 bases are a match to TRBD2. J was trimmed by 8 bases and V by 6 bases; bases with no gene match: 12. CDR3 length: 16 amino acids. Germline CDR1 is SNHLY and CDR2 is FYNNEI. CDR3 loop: CASRPLAGGGGHEQFF. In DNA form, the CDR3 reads TGTGCCAGCAGACCCCTAGCGGGAGGCGGTGGTCATGAGCAGTTCTTC.

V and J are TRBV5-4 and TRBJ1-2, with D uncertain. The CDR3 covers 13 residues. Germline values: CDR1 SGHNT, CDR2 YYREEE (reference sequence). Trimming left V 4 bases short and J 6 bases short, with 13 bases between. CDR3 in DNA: TGTGCCAGCAGCCGCCCCGACTCGGATGGCTACACCTTC. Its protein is CASSRPDSDGYTF.

CDR3 protein: CASSQESGMQPQHF. CDR3 DNA: TGTGCCAGCAGCCAAGAATCAGGGATGCAGCCCCAGCATTTT. The chain carries TRBV4-2 and TRBJ1-5, with a tentative D call TRBD1 (5 bases). Germline loops: CDR1 LGHNA, CDR2 YNFKEQ. The CDR3 is made up of 14 amino acids. The V and J ends lost 0 bases and 7 bases respectively, with 10 bases between them.

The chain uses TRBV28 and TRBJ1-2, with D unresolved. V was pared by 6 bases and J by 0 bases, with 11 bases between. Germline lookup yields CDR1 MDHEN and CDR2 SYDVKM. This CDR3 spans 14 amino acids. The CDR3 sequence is CASSLPETNYGYTF. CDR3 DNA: TGTGCCAGCAGCCTCCCGGAGACTAACTATGGCTACACCTTC.

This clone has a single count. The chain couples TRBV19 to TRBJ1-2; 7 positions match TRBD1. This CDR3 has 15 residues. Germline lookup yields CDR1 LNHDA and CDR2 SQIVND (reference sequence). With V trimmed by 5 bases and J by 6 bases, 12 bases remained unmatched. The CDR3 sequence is CASSLTLGQRHGYTF. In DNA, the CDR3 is TGTGCCAGTAGTTTGACTTTGGGACAGAGACATGGCTACACCTTC. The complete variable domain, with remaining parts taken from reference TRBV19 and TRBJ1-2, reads DGGITQSPKYLFRKEGQNVTLSCEQNLNHDAMYWYRQDPGQGLRLIYYSQIVNDFQKGDIAEGYSVSREKKESFPLTVTSAQKNPTAFYLCASSLTLGQRHGYTFGSGTRLTVV.

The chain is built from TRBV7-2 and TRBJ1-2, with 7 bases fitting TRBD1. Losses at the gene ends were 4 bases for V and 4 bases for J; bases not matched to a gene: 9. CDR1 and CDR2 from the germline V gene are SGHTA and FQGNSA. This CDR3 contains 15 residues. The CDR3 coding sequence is TGTGCCAGCAGCTCTGGCAGGGGGAGTGCCTATGGCTACACCTTC. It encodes CASSSGRGSAYGYTF.

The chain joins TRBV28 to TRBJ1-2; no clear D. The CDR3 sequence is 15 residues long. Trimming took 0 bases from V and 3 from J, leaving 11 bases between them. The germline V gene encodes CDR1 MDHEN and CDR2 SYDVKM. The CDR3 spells CASSLWREVDYGYTF. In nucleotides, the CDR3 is TGTGCCAGCAGTTTATGGAGGGAAGTCGACTATGGCTACACCTTC.

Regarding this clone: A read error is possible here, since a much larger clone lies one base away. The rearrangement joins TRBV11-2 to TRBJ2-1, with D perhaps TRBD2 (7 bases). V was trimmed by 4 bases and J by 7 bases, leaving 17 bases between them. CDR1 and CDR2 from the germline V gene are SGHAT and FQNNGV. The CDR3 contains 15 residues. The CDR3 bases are TGTGCCAGCAGCTCACGGGGGGCATGGAGGAATGAGCAGTTCTTC. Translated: CASSSRGAWRNEQFF.

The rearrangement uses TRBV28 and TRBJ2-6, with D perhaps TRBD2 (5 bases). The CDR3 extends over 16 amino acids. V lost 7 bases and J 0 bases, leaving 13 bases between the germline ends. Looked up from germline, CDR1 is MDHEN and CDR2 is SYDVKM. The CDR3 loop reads CASTGWPTSGANVLTF. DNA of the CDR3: TGTGCCAGCACGGGGTGGCCAACCTCTGGGGCCAACGTCCTGACTTTC.

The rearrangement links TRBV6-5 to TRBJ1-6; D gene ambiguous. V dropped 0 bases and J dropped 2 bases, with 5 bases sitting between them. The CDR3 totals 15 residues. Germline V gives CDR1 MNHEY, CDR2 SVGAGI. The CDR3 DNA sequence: TGTGCCAGCAGTTACTCCGCGGCCTATAATTCACCCCTCCACTTT. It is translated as CASSYSAAYNSPLHF.

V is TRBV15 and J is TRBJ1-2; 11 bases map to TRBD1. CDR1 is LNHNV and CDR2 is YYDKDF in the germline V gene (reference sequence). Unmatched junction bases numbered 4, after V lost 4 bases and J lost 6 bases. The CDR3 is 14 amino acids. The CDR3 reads CATSMDRGHNGYTF. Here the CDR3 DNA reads TGTGCCACCAGCATGGACAGGGGGCATAATGGCTACACCTTC. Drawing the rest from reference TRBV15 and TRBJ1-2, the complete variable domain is DAMVIQNPRYQVTQFGKPVTLSCSQTLNHNVMYWYQQKSSQAPKLLFHYYDKDFNNEADTPDNFQSRRPNTSFCFLDIRSPGLGDTAMYLCATSMDRGHNGYTFGSGTRLTVV.

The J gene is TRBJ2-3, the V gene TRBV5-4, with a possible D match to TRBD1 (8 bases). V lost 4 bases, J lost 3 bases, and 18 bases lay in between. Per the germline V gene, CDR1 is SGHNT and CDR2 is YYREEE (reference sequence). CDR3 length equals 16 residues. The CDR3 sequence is CASSDRTGRGTDTQYF. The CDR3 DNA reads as TGTGCCAGCAGCGACAGGACAGGGAGGGGGACAGATACGCAGTATTTT.

The CDR3 region is CASSLDPWTAGNTIYF. Here the CDR3 DNA reads TGTGCCAGCAGCTTAGACCCTTGGACAGCTGGAAACACCATATATTTT. The chain joins TRBV11-3 to TRBJ1-3, with a weak D call TRBD1 (6 bases). V lost 0 bases to trimming and J lost 2 bases, with 11 bases between them. Germline V gene sequence: CDR1 SGHNT, CDR2 YENEEA. The CDR3 runs to 16 residues.

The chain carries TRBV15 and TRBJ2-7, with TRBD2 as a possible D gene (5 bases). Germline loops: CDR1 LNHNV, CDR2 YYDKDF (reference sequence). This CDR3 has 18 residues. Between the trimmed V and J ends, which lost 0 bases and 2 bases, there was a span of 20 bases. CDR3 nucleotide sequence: TGTGCCACCAGCAGAGATCTGAGGGCTCTAGAAAGTCCCTACGAGCAGTACTTC. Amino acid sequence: CATSRDLRALESPYEQYF.

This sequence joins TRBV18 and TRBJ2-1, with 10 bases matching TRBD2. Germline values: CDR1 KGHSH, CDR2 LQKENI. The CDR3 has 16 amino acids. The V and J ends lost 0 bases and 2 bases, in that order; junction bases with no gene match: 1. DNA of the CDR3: TGTGCCAGCTCACCACCTAGCGGGAGGACCTACAATGAGCAGTTCTTC. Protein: CASSPPSGRTYNEQFF.

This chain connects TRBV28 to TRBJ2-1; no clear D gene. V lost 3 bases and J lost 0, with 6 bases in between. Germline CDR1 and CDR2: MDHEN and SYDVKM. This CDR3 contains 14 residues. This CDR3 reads CASSFKSSYNEQFF. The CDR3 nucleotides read TGTGCCAGCAGTTTTAAGAGCTCCTACAATGAGCAGTTCTTC.

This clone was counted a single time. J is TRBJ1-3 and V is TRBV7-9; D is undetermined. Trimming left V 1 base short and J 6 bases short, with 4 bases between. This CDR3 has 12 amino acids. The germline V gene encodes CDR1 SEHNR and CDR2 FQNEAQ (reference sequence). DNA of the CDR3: TGTGCCAGCAGCTTAGTGGCAAACACCATATATTTT. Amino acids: CASSLVANTIYF.